The present T cell receptor (beta chain) was sequenced within a study of shared clonotypes between healthy human individuals. Clones were sequenced by immunoSEQ multiplex PCR, and TCRdb holds only the in-frame ones, with some missing. Of millions of clones listed, more than 90% are singletons. Study-wide findings and caveats: Among donors, the sharing of clonotypes was expected to be influenced by sequencing depth. It was observed that approximately 5% of naive CD4 clonotypes were shared across several donors.

Note on this clone: Its antigen is undetermined.

Specimen: naive CD4+ T cells sorted from blood. Sample subset: CD45RA+ positively selected. The receptor was derived from a man between 18 and 29 years old in good health.

The CDR3 here is CASSPTGAGNTIYF. The CDR3 region has the DNA TGTGCCAGCAGCCCCACAGGGGCTGGAAACACCATATATTTT. V gene TRBV5-4 combines with J gene TRBJ1-3; 7 bases match TRBD1. The CDR3 totals 14 residues. Per the germline V gene, CDR1 is SGHNT and CDR2 is YYREEE (reference sequence). The trim removed 4 bases at V and 2 bases at J, leaving 3 bases unmatched.